This T cell receptor beta chain was sequenced for a study of cytomegalovirus exposure and HLA in healthy donors. Findings and caveats of the study: Later on, an analysis found that several of the most significant clusters appeared to be linked to common viral pathogens, which included parvovirus B19. Highest at DRB1 and lowest at HLA-C, TCR association rates differed among HLA loci in a later analysis.

In regard to this clone: Its antigen is not known.

The CDR3 contains 13 residues. CDR1 is MNHNS, CDR2 SASEGT, per germline. With 6 bases clipped from V and 4 bases from J, the junction kept 2 bases outside the gene matches. The PCR ran on 60 Vbeta and 13 Jbeta primers. Data came from immunoSEQ multiplex PCR; TCRdb stores just in-frame clones and leaves some out. The sample has some 160,000 clones, nearly 85% seen once. Healthy bone marrow donors made up the donor group. This receptor was identified in a male donor in good health and CMV-seronegative. The chain employs TRBV6-1 and TRBJ2-5, with 10 bases identical to TRBD1. Sample: PBMCs. The CDR3 DNA follows: TGTGCCAGCAGAGGACAGGGGGTAGAGACCCAGTACTTC. Residues: CASRGQGVETQYF.